This paragraph covers one T cell receptor (beta chain) sequence. Its antigen is unknown. The sample originates from a study of shared clonotypes between healthy human individuals. Study outcomes and limitations: Incompleteness in sorted-subset sequencing, despite large depth, was shown by rarefaction.

CD45RO-negative CD8 cells positively selected for CCR7 made up the naive population, which excluded terminally differentiated effector memory CD45RA+ cells. The data were produced by immunoSEQ multiplex PCR, yet TCRdb's version contains in-frame clones alone and is incomplete. The sample comprises about 2 million clones, approximately 94% of which are singletons, and 0.9% to 1.4% rests with the top ten. The sequence derives from a man aged 18 to 30 in good health. Sequenced material: naive CD8+ T cells sorted from blood.

For the CDR3, the DNA is TGTGCCAGCAGTGAGGAGAACCTTGCAACTAATGAAAAACTGTTTTTT. Translation: CASSEENLATNEKLFF. The chain uses TRBV2 and TRBJ1-4; no firm D call. CDR1 SNHLY and CDR2 FYNNEI come from the germline V gene. The CDR3 runs 16 residues. The V end lost 3 bases, the J end lost 0 bases, and 11 bases lay between the germline ends.